The rows below give T cell receptor beta chains drawn from one sample of a study of blood T cell repertoires in COVID-19. The assay was immunoSEQ multiplex PCR, and TCRdb's table has in-frame clones only and misses some. The sample contains around 280,000 clones, 75% to 90% of which appear only once. The sequenced material came from PBMCs or T cells enriched from blood (not recorded which). These receptors all come from a woman in her thirties or forties who had recovered from COVID-19. Each CDR3 is given with its conserved first and last residue. Fields, in order: clone size, V gene, J gene, D gene, CDR3 protein, CDR3 DNA. The D gene is left open where the match is weak. The listing skips clone size in some rows; elsewhere it reads once, few, many or a size class.

once	TRBV5-1	TRBJ1-2	-	CASSSGTLDGYTF	TGCGCCAGCAGCTCCGGGACTCTAGATGGCTACACCTTC
-	TRBV4-2	TRBJ1-2	TRBD1	CASSQGQTGGDGYTF	TGTGCCAGCAGCCAGGGGCAGACAGGGGGCGATGGCTACACCTTC
-	TRBV5-1	TRBJ2-2	-	CASSLGTTNTGELFF	TGCGCCAGCAGCTTGGGCACAACGAACACCGGGGAGCTGTTTTTT
-	TRBV5-4	TRBJ2-7	TRBD2	CASSYNRDYPLEQYF	TGTGCCAGCAGTTATAACCGGGACTATCCCCTCGAGCAGTACTTC
-	TRBV19	TRBJ1-2	-	CASSRGGSNYGYTF	TGTGCCAGTAGTAGAGGAGGGAGTAACTATGGCTACACCTTC
-	TRBV5-1	TRBJ2-3	TRBD1	CASSLGQGPDTQYF	TGCGCCAGCAGCTTAGGACAGGGACCAGATACGCAGTATTTT
-	TRBV19	TRBJ1-1	-	CASSAQGYTEAFF	TGTGCCAGTAGTGCTCAGGGGTACACTGAAGCTTTCTTT
-	TRBV4-1	TRBJ1-1	-	CASSHPPPGGGEAFF	TGCGCCAGCAGCCATCCCCCCCCTGGAGGCGGAGAAGCTTTCTTT
-	TRBV5-4	TRBJ2-3	TRBD1	CASSYWTGANTDTQYF	TGTGCCAGCAGCTACTGGACAGGGGCAAACACAGATACGCAGTATTTT
-	TRBV27	TRBJ1-1	-	CASSLKQGAEAFF	TGTGCCAGCAGTCTCAAACAGGGAGCTGAAGCTTTCTTT
-	TRBV5-1	TRBJ2-1	TRBD2	CASREGGRLNNEQFF	TGCGCCAGCAGGGAGGGCGGGAGGCTCAACAATGAGCAGTTCTTC
-	TRBV9	TRBJ1-3	-	CASSVAPTLVSGNTIYF	TGTGCCAGCAGCGTAGCCCCAACTTTAGTCTCTGGAAACACCATATATTTT
-	TRBV18	TRBJ1-4	-	CASSLNPTNEKLFF	TGTGCCAGCTCACTCAATCCAACTAATGAAAAACTGTTTTTT